The 5 T cell receptor beta chains below were found in one sample sequenced in a study of regulatory T cells in long-lasting Graves disease. This sample's time point: persistent/refractory GD, antithyroid drugs over 5 years with positive TRAb. Preparation of the TCR library used RNA extracted from PBMCs. Construction of TCR beta libraries relied on iRepertoire HTBI primers and on Arm-PCR targeting CDR3 regions. Each CDR3 protein is one row after TCRdb ran MiXCR on the multiplex PCR reads. Of fewer than 600,000 distinct CDR3 sequences in the sample, about 22% are singletons; the top ten hold 13%. This specimen was peripheral blood mononuclear cells (PBMCs), taken when the disease was refractory, from a patient treated with antithyroid drugs. The receptor set was obtained from a female donor with Graves disease.

This clonotype showed up many times. The chain recombines TRBV28 with TRBJ1-1, with D perhaps TRBD1 (6 bases). Germline loops: CDR1 MDHEN, CDR2 SYDVKM. This CDR3 region has 16 residues. Trimming stripped 6 bases from V and 0 bases from J, with 17 bases between. In DNA, the CDR3 is TGTGCCAGCAGGGGAGGCGGGGGCAGGATGAACACTGAAGCTTTCTTT. This encodes CASRGGGGRMNTEAFF.

The chain combines TRBV15 with TRBJ1-3; D is perhaps TRBD1 (6 bases). The ends were cut back, 0 bases at V and 2 bases at J, with 11 bases in the middle. CDR1 is LNHNV and CDR2 is YYDKDF in the germline V gene (reference sequence). The CDR3 has 16 amino acids. The CDR3 DNA reads as TGTGCCACCAGCAGAGACAGGGGCAGGACTGGAAACACCATATATTTT. This encodes CATSRDRGRTGNTIYF.

The chain recombines TRBV20-1 with TRBJ1-2, with 9 bases lining up with TRBD1. Per germline, CDR1 DFQATT and CDR2 SNEGSKA (reference sequence). CDR3 size: 13 residues. After removal of 4 bases from V and 8 bases from J, the junction contained 8 bases not matched to a gene. Written as DNA, the CDR3 is TGCAGTGCTAAACCGACAGGGGGTAAGGGCTACACCTTC. Its protein is CSAKPTGGKGYTF.

As for this clonotype: A much more abundant neighbour one base away suggests this may be a read error. V and J are TRBV15 and TRBJ2-4, with D perhaps TRBD2 (6 bases). The V gene lost 4 bases and the J gene lost 5 bases, with 9 bases spanning the gap. The CDR3 loop spans 13 amino acids. From germline, CDR1 is LNHNV and CDR2 YYDKDF (reference sequence). For the CDR3, the DNA is TGTGCCACCAGCACTAGCGCCGAAAACATTCAGTACTTC. Translated, it gives CATSTSAENIQYF.

The sample holds a few counts of this clonotype. V usage is TRBV11-2 and J usage is TRBJ2-7, with 13 bases fitting TRBD2. With 4 bases clipped from V and 7 bases from J, the junction kept 13 bases outside the gene matches. CDR3 size: 17 residues. CDR1 is SGHAT, CDR2 FQNNGV, per germline. The CDR3 is CASSSRTSGGPIGEQYF. The CDR3 nucleotides read TGTGCCAGCAGCTCACGGACTAGCGGGGGCCCCATTGGTGAGCAGTACTTC.